The sequence of this TCR beta chain was determined in a study of shared clonotypes between healthy human individuals. In the study overall: CD4 naive and memory got three plates each, CD8 naive two, CD8 memory one.

Produced via immunoSEQ multiplex PCR; TCRdb's table is partial and in-frame only. Among millions of clones, about 95% were seen once, and the ten largest hold 1% to 1.3%. Study-level findings and limits: Estimated richness was generally greater in naive than memory subsets. About 5% of naive CD4 clonotypes were common to several donors.

Naivety among CD8 cells was defined by CD45RO negativity and positive CCR7 selection, thereby excluding terminally differentiated effector memory CD45RA+ cells. Worth noting for this clone: Antigen specificity is unknown.

Trimming removed 4 bases from V and 3 bases from J; junction bases left unmatched: 6. CDR3 length: 15 residues. The germline V gene encodes CDR1 MGHRA and CDR2 YSYEKL. The receptor's source is a man between 18 and 29 years old in good health. Sequences were obtained from naive CD8+ T cells sorted from blood. The V and J genes are TRBV4-1 and TRBJ2-7; 10 bases fit TRBD1. The CDR3 DNA sequence: TGCGCCAGCAGCCCCGGACAGGGGGTGTTCTACGAGCAGTACTTC. Residues: CASSPGQGVFYEQYF.